The subject of this entry is one T cell receptor beta chain. Its target is unknown. Repertoires were generated with immunoSEQ multiplex PCR, while TCRdb's copy carries only in-frame clones and drops some. The sample consists of about 100,000 clones, approximately 89% of them appearing once. This specimen belongs to a study of T cell responses to AZD1222 COVID-19 vaccine. This CDR3 has 13 amino acids. V lost 5 bases, J lost 0 bases, and 2 bases lay in between. Germline CDR1 ENHRY, CDR2 SYGVKD. Study-wide findings and caveats: Donor demographics were predominantly white British with a female majority; clonal diversity may be underestimated. As reported, nearly half of all spike-specific TCRs target variant regions that are unmutated. Sampling captured repertoires only after the peak T cell response. At baseline, just five or six AZD1222 recipients tested seropositive.

This receptor was obtained from an adult in good health. The rearrangement uses TRBV10-3 and TRBJ1-6; no reliable D call. Source: peripheral blood, taken on day 0 of MenACWY control vaccination. DNA of the CDR3: TGTGCCATCAGTAGCTCCTATAATTCACCCCTCCACTTT. It is translated as CAISSSYNSPLHF.